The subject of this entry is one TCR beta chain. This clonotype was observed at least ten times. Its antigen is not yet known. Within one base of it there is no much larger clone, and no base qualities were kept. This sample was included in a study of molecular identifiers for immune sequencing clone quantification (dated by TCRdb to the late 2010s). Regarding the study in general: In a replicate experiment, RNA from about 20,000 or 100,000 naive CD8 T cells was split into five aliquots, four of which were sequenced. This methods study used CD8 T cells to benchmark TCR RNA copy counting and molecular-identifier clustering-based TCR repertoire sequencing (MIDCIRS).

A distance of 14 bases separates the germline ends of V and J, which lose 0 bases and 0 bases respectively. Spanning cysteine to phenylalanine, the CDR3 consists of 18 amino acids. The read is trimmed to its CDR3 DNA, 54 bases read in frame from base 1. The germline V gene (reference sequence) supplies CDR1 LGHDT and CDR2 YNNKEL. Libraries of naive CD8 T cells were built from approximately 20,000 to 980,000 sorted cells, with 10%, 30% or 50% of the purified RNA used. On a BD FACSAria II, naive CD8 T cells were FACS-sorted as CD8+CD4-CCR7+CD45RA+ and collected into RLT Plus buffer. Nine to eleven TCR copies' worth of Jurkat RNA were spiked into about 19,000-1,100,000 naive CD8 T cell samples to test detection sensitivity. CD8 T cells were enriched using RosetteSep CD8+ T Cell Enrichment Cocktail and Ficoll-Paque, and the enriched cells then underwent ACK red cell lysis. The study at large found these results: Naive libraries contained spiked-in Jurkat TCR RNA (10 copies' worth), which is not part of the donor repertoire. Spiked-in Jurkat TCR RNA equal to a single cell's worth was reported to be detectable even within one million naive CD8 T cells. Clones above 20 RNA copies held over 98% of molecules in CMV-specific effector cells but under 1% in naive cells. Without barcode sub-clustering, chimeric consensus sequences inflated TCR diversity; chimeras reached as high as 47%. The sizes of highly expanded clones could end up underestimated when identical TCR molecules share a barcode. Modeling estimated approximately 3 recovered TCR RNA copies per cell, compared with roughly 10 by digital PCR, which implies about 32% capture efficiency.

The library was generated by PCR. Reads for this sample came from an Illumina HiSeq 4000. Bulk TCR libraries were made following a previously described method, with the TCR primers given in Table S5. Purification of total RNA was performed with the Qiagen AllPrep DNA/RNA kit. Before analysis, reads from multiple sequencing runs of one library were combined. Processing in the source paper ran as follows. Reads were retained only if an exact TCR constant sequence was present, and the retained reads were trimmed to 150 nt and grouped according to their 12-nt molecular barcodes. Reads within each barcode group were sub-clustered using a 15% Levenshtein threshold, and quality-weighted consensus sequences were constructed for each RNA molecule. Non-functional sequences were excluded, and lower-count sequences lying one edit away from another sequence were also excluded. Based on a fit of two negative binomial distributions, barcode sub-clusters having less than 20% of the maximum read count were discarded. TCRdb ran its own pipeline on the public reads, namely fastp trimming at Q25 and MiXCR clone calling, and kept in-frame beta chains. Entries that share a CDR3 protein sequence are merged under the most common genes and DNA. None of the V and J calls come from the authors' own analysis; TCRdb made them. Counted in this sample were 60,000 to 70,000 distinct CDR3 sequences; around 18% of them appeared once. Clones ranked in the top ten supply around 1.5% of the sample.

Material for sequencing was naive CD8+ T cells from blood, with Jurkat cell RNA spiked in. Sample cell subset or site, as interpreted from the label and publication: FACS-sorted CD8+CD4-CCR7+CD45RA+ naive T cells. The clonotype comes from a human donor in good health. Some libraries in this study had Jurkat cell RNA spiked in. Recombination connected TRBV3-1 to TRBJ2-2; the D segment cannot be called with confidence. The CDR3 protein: CASSQDWRLVPNTGELFF. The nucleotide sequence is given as TGTGCCAGCAGCCAAGACTGGCGGCTAGTTCCGAACACCGGGGAGCTGTTTTTT.